The 3 T cell receptor beta chains reported below all come from one sample, sequenced in a study of shared clonotypes between healthy human individuals. Clones were sequenced by immunoSEQ multiplex PCR, and TCRdb holds only the in-frame ones, with some missing. The sample includes approximately 2.4 million clones, about 94% seen only once; the top ten take around 0.13%. Sequencing used naive CD4+ T cells sorted from blood. Described subset: CD45RA+ positively selected. These receptors originate from a man younger than 35 in good health.

The chain is built from TRBV10-1 and TRBJ2-7; D is unclear. The germline gives CDR1 WNHNN, CDR2 SYGVQD (reference sequence). The CDR3 is made up of 15 amino acids. V was trimmed by 4 bases and J by 0 bases, leaving 13 bases between them. The CDR3 region has the DNA TGCGCCAGCAGTGGTCCAGGAACTACCTCCTACGAGCAGTACTTC. Residues: CASSGPGTTSYEQYF.

This rearrangement joins TRBV11-2 to TRBJ2-3, with a weak D call TRBD1 (6 bases). The CDR3 contains 15 residues. Trimming took off 0 bases at V and 5 bases at J, with 12 bases between the two ends. Germline-derived CDR1 and CDR2 are SGHAT and FQNNGV. CDR3 residues: CASSLDRTAGDTQYF. CDR3 in DNA: TGTGCCAGCAGCTTAGATAGGACAGCAGGAGATACGCAGTATTTT. Variable domain in full (rest from reference TRBV11-2 and TRBJ2-3): EAGVAQSPRYKIIEKRQSVAFWCNPISGHATLYWYQQILGQGPKLLIQFQNNGVVDDSQLPKDRFSAERLKGVDSTLKIQPAKLEDSAVYLCASSLDRTAGDTQYFGPGTRLTVL.

The chain carries TRBV27 and TRBJ2-2; perhaps TRBD2 as D (5 bases). The CDR3 spans 14 residues. V gave up 10 bases and J gave up 1 base, with 13 bases separating them. The V gene's germline CDR1 is MNHEY and CDR2 SMNVEV (reference sequence). CDR3 protein: CATKVRGNTGELFF. CDR3 DNA: TGTGCCACCAAGGTACGGGGGAACACCGGGGAGCTGTTTTTT.